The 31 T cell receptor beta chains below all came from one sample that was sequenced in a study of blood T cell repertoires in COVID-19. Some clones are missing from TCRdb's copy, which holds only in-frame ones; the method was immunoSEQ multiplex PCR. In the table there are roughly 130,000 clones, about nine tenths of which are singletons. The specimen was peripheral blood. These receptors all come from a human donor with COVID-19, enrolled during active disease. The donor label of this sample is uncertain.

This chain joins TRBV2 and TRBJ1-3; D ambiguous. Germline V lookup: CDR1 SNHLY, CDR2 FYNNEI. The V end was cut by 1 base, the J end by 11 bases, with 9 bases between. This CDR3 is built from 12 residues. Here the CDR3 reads CASSEVPGAIYF. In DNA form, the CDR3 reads TGTGCCAGCAGTGAAGTGCCGGGAGCCATATATTTT. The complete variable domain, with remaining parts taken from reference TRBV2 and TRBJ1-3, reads EPEVTQTPSHQVTQMGQEVILRCVPISNHLYFYWYRQILGQKVEFLVSFYNNEISEKSEIFDDQFSVERPDGSNFTLKIRSTKLEDSAMYFCASSEVPGAIYFGEGSWLTVV.

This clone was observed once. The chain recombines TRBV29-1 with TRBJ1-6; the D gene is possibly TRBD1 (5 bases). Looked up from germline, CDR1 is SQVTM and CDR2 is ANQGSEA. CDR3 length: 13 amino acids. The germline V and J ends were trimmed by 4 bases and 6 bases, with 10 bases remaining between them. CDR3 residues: CSVVDTPNSPLHF. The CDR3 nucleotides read TGCAGCGTTGTGGACACACCTAATTCACCCCTCCACTTT.

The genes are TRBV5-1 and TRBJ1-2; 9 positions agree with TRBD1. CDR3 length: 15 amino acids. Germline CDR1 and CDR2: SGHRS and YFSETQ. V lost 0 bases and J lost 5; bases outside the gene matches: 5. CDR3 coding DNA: TGCGCCAGCAGCTTGGGTTGGGGACAGGGTTATGGCTACACCTTC. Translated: CASSLGWGQGYGYTF.

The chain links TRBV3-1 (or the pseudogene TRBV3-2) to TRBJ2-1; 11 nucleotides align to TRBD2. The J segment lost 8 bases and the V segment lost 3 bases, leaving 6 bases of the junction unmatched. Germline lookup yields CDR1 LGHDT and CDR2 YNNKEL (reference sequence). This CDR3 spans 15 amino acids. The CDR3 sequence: CASSQGSGGAYEQFF. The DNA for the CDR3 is TGTGCCAGCAGCCAGGGTAGCGGGGGGGCCTATGAGCAGTTCTTC.

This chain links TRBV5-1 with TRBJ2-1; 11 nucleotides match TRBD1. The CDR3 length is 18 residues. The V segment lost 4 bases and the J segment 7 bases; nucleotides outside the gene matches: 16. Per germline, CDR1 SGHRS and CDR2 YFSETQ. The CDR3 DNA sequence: TGCGCCAGCAGCCCTCTCTGGGGCGGGACAGGGGGGCGGAATGAGCAGTTCTTC. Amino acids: CASSPLWGGTGGRNEQFF.

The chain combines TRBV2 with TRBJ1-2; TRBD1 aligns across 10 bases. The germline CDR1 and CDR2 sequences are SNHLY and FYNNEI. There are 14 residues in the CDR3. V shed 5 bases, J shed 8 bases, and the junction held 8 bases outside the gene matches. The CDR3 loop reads CASSTGTGAVGYTF. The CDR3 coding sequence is TGTGCCAGCAGTACCGGGACAGGGGCGGTCGGCTACACCTTC.

The CDR3 here is CASSQQGSKNIQYF. In DNA form, the CDR3 reads TGCGCCAGCAGCCAACAGGGATCCAAAAACATTCAGTACTTC. The rearrangement joins TRBV4-1 to TRBJ2-4; a weak D match, TRBD1 (5 bases). V lost 2 bases, J lost 2 bases, and 7 bases lay in between. CDR3 length: 14 amino acids. Per germline, CDR1 MGHRA and CDR2 YSYEKL.

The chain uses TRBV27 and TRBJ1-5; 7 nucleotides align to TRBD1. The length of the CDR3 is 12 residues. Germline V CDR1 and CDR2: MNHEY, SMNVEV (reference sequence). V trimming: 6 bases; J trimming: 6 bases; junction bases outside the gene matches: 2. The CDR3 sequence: CASRSGGQPQHF. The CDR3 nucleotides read TGTGCCAGCAGGTCAGGGGGTCAGCCCCAGCATTTT.

CDR3 nucleotides: TGTGCCAGCAGCTCCGGGACAGGGGACTACAATGAGCAGTTCTTC. Its translation: CASSSGTGDYNEQFF. This chain joins TRBV11-3 and TRBJ2-1, with 10 bases identical to TRBD1. The CDR3 has 15 amino acids. The germline V gene encodes CDR1 SGHNT and CDR2 YENEEA. V was pared by 4 bases and J by 3 bases, with 3 bases of the junction left unmatched.

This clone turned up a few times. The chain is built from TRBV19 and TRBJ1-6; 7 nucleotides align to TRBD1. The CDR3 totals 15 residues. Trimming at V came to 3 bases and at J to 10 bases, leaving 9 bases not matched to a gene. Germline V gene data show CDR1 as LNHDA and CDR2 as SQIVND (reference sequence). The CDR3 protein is CASSIATGDGSPLHF. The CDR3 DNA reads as TGTGCCAGTAGTATCGCAACAGGGGATGGATCACCCCTCCACTTT.

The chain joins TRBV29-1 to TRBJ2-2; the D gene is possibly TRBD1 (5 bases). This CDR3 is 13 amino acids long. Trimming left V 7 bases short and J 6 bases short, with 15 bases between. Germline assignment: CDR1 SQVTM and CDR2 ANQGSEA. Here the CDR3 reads CSARSQGAGELFF. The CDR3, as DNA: TGCAGCGCCCGGAGCCAGGGCGCCGGGGAGCTGTTTTTT.

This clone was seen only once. CDR3 residues: CASSQELGRGETQYF. Here the CDR3 DNA reads TGCGCCAGCAGCCAAGAGTTGGGCCGCGGGGAGACCCAGTACTTC. V gene TRBV4-1 combines with J gene TRBJ2-5; perhaps TRBD2 as D (5 bases). The V end lost 0 bases, the J end lost 5 bases, and 13 bases lay between the germline ends. Germline V gives CDR1 MGHRA, CDR2 YSYEKL. The CDR3 consists of 15 residues.

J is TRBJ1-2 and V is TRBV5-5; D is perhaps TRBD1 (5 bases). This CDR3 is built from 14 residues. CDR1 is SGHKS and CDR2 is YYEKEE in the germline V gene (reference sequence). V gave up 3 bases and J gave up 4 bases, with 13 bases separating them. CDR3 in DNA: TGTGCCAGCAGCTCACGAGCAGGGCCCTATGGCTACACCTTC. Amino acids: CASSSRAGPYGYTF.

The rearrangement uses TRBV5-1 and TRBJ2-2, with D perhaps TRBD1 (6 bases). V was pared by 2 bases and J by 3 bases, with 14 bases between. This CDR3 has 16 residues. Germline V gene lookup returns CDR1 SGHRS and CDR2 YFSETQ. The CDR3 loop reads CASSLQGVGHTGELFF. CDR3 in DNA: TGCGCCAGCAGCTTACAGGGCGTTGGACACACCGGGGAGCTGTTTTTT.

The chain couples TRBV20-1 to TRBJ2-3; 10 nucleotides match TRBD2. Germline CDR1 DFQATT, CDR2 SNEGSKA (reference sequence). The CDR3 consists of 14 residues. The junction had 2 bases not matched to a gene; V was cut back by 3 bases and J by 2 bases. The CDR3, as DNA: TGCAGTGCTAGTCTAGCGGGGGCCACAGATACGCAGTATTTT. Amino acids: CSASLAGATDTQYF.

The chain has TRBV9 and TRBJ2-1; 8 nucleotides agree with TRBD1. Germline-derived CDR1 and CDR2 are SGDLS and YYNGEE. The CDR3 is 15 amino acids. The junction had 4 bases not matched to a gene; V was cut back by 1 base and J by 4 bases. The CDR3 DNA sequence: TGTGCCAGCAGCGTACAGGGGGCAGGGTACAATGAGCAGTTCTTC. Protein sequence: CASSVQGAGYNEQFF. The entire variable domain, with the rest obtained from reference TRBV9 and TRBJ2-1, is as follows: DSGVTQTPKHLITATGQRVTLRCSPRSGDLSVYWYQQSLDQGLQFLIQYYNGEERAKGNILERFSAQQFPDLHSELNLSSLELGDSALYFCASSVQGAGYNEQFFGPGTRLTVL.

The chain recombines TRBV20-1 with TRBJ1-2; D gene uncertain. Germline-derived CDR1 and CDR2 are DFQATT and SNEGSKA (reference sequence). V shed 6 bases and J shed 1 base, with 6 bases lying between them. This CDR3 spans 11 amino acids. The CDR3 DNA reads TGCAGTGCCGGTATTAACTATGGCTACACCTTC. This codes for CSAGINYGYTF.

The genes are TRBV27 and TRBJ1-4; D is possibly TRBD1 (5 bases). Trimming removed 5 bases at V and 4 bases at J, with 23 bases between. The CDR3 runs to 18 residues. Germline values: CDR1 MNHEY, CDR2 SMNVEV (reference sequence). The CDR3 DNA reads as TGTGCCAGCAGTCCATATGGTGGGGCGACCGTTGGTAATGAAAAACTGTTTTTT. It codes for CASSPYGGATVGNEKLFF.

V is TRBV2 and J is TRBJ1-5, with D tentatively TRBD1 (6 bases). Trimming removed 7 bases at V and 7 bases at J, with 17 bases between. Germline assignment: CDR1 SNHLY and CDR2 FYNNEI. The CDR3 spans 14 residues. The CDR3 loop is CASTQGSSGQPQHF. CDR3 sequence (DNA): TGTGCCAGCACACAGGGAAGTTCAGGGCAGCCCCAGCATTTT.

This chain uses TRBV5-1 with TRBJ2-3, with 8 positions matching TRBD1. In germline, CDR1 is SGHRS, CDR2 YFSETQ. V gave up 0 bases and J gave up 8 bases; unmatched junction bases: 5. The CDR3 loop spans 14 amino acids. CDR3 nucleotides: TGCGCCAGCAGCTTGGGAGGGACAGGCCCTACGCAGTATTTT. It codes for CASSLGGTGPTQYF.

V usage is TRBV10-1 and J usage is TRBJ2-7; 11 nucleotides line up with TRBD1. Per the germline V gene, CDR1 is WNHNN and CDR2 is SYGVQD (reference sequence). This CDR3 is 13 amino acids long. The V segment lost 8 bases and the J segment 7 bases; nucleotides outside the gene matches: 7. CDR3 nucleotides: TGCGCCAGCGCCCGGACAGGGGGCCGAGAGCAGTACTTC. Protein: CASARTGGREQYF.

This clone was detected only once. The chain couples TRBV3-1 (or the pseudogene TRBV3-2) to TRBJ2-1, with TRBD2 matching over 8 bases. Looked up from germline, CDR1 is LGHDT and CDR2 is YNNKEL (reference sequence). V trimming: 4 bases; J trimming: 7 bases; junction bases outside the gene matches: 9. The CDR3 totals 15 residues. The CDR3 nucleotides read TGTGCCAGCAGCCCCGAGCGGGAGTACAGGAATGAGCAGTTCTTC. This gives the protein CASSPEREYRNEQFF.

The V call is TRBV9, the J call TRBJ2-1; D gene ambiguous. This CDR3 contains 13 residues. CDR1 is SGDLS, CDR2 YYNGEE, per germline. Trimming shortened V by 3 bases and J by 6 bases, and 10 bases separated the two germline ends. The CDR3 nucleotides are TGTGCCAGCAGCGCCCCTAGAGGCAATGAGCAGTTCTTC. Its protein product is CASSAPRGNEQFF. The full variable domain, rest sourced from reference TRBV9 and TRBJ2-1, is DSGVTQTPKHLITATGQRVTLRCSPRSGDLSVYWYQQSLDQGLQFLIQYYNGEERAKGNILERFSAQQFPDLHSELNLSSLELGDSALYFCASSAPRGNEQFFGPGTRLTVL.

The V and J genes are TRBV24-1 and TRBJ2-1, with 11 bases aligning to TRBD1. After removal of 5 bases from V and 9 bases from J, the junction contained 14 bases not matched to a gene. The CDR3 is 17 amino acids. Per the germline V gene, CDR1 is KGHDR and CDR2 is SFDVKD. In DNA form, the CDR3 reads TGTGCCACCAGTGGTCGCCGCGGGACAGGGGGACGTGGTGAGCAGTTCTTC. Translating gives CATSGRRGTGGRGEQFF.

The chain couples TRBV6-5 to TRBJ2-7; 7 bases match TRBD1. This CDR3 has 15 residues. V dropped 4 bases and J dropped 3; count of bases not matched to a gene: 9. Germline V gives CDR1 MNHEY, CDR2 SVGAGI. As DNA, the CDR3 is TGTGCCAGCAGTTCCCCCGGGACAGATTTCTACGAGCAGTACTTC. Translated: CASSSPGTDFYEQYF.

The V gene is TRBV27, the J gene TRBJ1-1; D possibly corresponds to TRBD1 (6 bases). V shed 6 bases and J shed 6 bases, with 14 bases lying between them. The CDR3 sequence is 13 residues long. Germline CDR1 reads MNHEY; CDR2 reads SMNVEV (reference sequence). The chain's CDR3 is CASSVARGAEAFF. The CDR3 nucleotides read TGTGCCAGCAGCGTCGCCAGGGGCGCTGAAGCTTTCTTT.

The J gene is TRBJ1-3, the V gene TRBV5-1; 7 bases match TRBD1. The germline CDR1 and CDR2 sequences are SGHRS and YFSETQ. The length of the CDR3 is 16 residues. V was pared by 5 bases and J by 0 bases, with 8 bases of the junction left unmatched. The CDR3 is CASRAGDSSSGNTIYF. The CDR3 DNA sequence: TGCGCCAGCAGAGCCGGGGACAGTAGCTCTGGAAACACCATATATTTT.

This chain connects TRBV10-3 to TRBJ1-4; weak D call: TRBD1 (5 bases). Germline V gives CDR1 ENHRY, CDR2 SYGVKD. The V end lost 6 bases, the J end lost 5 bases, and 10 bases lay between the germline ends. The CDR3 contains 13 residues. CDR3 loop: CAISTGGNEKLFF. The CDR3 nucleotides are TGTGCCATCAGCACAGGTGGGAATGAAAAACTGTTTTTT.

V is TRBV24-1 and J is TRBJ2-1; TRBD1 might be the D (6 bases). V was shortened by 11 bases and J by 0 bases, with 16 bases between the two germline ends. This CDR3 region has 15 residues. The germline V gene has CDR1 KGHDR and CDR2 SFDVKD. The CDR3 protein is CASPQQGSSYNEQFF. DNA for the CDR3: TGTGCCAGTCCCCAACAGGGTAGCTCCTACAATGAGCAGTTCTTC.

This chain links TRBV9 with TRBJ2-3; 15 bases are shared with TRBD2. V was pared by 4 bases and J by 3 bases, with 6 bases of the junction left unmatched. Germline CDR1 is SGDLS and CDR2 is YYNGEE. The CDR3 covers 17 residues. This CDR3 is CASSPRTSGGETDTQYF. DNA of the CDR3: TGTGCCAGCAGCCCCCGGACTAGCGGGGGGGAAACAGATACGCAGTATTTT. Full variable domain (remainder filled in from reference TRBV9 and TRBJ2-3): DSGVTQTPKHLITATGQRVTLRCSPRSGDLSVYWYQQSLDQGLQFLIQYYNGEERAKGNILERFSAQQFPDLHSELNLSSLELGDSALYFCASSPRTSGGETDTQYFGPGTRLTVL.

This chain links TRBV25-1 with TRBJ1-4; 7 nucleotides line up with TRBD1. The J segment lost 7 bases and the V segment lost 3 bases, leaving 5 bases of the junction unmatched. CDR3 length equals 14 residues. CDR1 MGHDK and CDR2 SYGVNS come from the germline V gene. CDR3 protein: CASSDWQGGEKLFF. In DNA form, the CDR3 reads TGTGCCAGCAGTGATTGGCAGGGGGGTGAAAAACTGTTTTTT.